Presented here are 17 T cell receptor beta chains from one specimen sequenced in a study of cytomegalovirus exposure and HLA in healthy donors. PCR was performed using 60 Vbeta and 13 Jbeta primers. Method: immunoSEQ multiplex PCR; TCRdb's copy keeps in-frame clones and lacks some. The sample shows about 240,000 clones, approximately 81% of them seen only once. The sequencing input was PBMCs. The receptor source for this set is a woman between 55 and 75 years old in good health and CMV-seropositive.

The chain carries TRBV5-6 and TRBJ1-2, with D hard to call. With 0 bases removed from V and 5 bases from J, the gap between germline ends came to 8 bases. The germline V gene encodes CDR1 SGHDT and CDR2 YYEEEE. This CDR3 region has 13 residues. CDR3 amino acids: CASSLGGAYGYTF. The CDR3 nucleotides read TGTGCCAGCAGCTTGGGAGGAGCTTATGGCTACACCTTC.

This chain connects TRBV13 to TRBJ2-7; maybe TRBD2 (6 bases). This CDR3 comprises 14 residues. Germline-derived CDR1 and CDR2 are PRHDT and FYEKMQ (reference sequence). Trimming removed 0 bases at V and 3 bases at J, with 9 bases between. The DNA of the CDR3 is TGTGCCAGCAGCTTAGGCGGGAGAAGCTACGAGCAGTACTTC. It translates to CASSLGGRSYEQYF.

V usage is TRBV18 and J usage is TRBJ2-5; 12 bases align to TRBD1. The V and J ends lost 6 bases and 4 bases, in that order; junction bases with no gene match: 9. The germline V gene encodes CDR1 KGHSH and CDR2 LQKENI. This CDR3 is built from 16 residues. The CDR3 loop is CASSLTGTGGVETQYF. DNA of the CDR3: TGTGCCAGCTCTCTCACCGGGACAGGGGGCGTAGAGACCCAGTACTTC.

The V and J genes are TRBV21-1 and TRBJ2-7; the table's D call, TRBD2, was not checked against the DNA. TRBV21-1 is designated a pseudogene. The CDR3 extends over 16 amino acids. The CDR3 region has the DNA TGTGCCAGCAGCAAATCGATCGGGGGGTCCTACTACGAGCAGTACTTC. Residues: CASSKSIGGSYYEQYF.

This sequence joins TRBV7-9 and TRBJ2-7; tentatively, D is TRBD1 (6 bases). The germline V and J ends were trimmed by 4 bases and 2 bases, with 15 bases remaining between them. CDR3 size: 15 residues. Germline loops: CDR1 SEHNR, CDR2 FQNEAQ (reference sequence). This chain's CDR3 is CASSSPRGVPYEQYF. The CDR3 nucleotides read TGTGCCAGCAGCTCTCCCAGGGGAGTCCCCTACGAGCAGTACTTC.

This chain uses TRBV28 with TRBJ2-6; 12 nucleotides align to TRBD1. CDR1 is MDHEN, CDR2 SYDVKM, per germline. The length of the CDR3 is 20 residues. The V and J ends lost 3 bases and 1 base, in that order; junction bases with no gene match: 10. CDR3 bases: TGTGCCAGCAGTTTTCTTCGGGACAGGGGGCGGTTTTCTGGGGCCAACGTCCTGACTTTC. Its translation: CASSFLRDRGRFSGANVLTF.

The chain carries TRBV7-2 and TRBJ1-5; TRBD1 is a possible D gene (6 bases). The V gene's germline CDR1 is SGHTA and CDR2 FQGNSA. Trimming left V 0 bases short and J 4 bases short, with 10 bases between. The CDR3 is made up of 15 amino acids. In DNA, the CDR3 is TGTGCCAGCAGCTTAGCACAGGGACGGAATCAGCCCCAGCATTTT. It yields the protein CASSLAQGRNQPQHF.

This clone has just one count. This chain links TRBV7-9 with TRBJ2-1, with 7 bases that match TRBD1. The CDR3 totals 17 residues. J lost 3 bases, V lost 3 bases, and 11 bases had no gene match. CDR1 is SEHNR, CDR2 FQNEAQ, per germline (reference sequence). The CDR3 nucleotides read TGTGCCAGCAGCTTGGTACGAAAAGGGGGCCTCTACAATGAGCAGTTCTTC. This codes for CASSLVRKGGLYNEQFF.

V gene TRBV5-1 combines with J gene TRBJ2-7; D may be TRBD2 (6 bases). Germline CDR1 is SGHRS and CDR2 is YFSETQ. The CDR3 loop spans 14 amino acids. Trimming took 2 bases from V and 1 from J, leaving 10 bases between them. DNA of the CDR3: TGCGCCAGCAGCTTCATTGGGGGGTCCTACGAGCAGTACTTC. Protein: CASSFIGGSYEQYF.

This rearrangement joins TRBV9 to TRBJ2-4, with a weak D call TRBD1 (7 bases). Trimming took off 4 bases at V and 6 bases at J, with 11 bases between the two ends. The CDR3 extends over 13 amino acids. Germline CDR1 SGDLS, CDR2 YYNGEE. The CDR3 DNA reads TGTGCCAGCAGCTTCCAGGGGGGAAACATTCAGTACTTC. The encoded protein is CASSFQGGNIQYF. Variable domain in full (rest from reference TRBV9 and TRBJ2-4): DSGVTQTPKHLITATGQRVTLRCSPRSGDLSVYWYQQSLDQGLQFLIQYYNGEERAKGNILERFSAQQFPDLHSELNLSSLELGDSALYFCASSFQGGNIQYFGAGTRLSVL.

The chain is built from TRBV5-1 and TRBJ2-6; no definite D call. The V gene lost 2 bases and the J gene lost 2 bases, with 5 bases spanning the gap. Germline V gene lookup returns CDR1 SGHRS and CDR2 YFSETQ. The CDR3 loop spans 14 amino acids. The DNA of the CDR3 is TGCGCCAGCAGCTTTGACACTGGGGCCAACGTCCTGACTTTC. It specifies CASSFDTGANVLTF.

The genes are TRBV13 and TRBJ2-5, with D tentatively TRBD1 (5 bases). Germline V gene lookup returns CDR1 PRHDT and CDR2 FYEKMQ (reference sequence). Trimming took off 2 bases at V and 3 bases at J, with 16 bases between the two ends. This CDR3 spans 16 amino acids. The CDR3 nucleotides are TGTGCCAGCAGCTTACGACAGCCCCTCGGAAAAGAGACCCAGTACTTC. Residues: CASSLRQPLGKETQYF.

The chain has TRBV4-1 and TRBJ2-4; 10 bases agree with TRBD2. J lost 7 bases, V lost 2 bases, and 2 bases had no gene match. The CDR3 covers 14 residues. Germline CDR1 and CDR2: MGHRA and YSYEKL. The CDR3 protein is CASSQPGLANIQYF. The DNA of the CDR3 is TGCGCCAGCAGCCAACCGGGACTAGCGAACATTCAGTACTTC.

The genes are TRBV27 and TRBJ2-7; D is possibly TRBD2 (5 bases). The CDR3 covers 15 residues. V was cut by 4 bases and J by 2 bases, with 15 bases left in between. CDR1 is MNHEY and CDR2 is SMNVEV in the germline V gene (reference sequence). CDR3 in DNA: TGTGCCAGCAGTTCCATCTCGGGGTTGGCCTACGAGCAGTACTTC. It encodes CASSSISGLAYEQYF.

The chain uses TRBV5-4 and TRBJ1-2, with 8 bases identical to TRBD1. Germline CDR1 reads SGHNT; CDR2 reads YYREEE (reference sequence). The CDR3 contains 15 residues. The V gene end was trimmed by 0 bases and the J gene end by 4 bases; junction bases not matched to a gene: 5. CDR3 bases: TGTGCCAGCAGCTTGGGACAGGGGATGATCTATGGCTACACCTTC. It yields the protein CASSLGQGMIYGYTF.

In DNA form, the CDR3 reads TGCAGCGGGGAGTGGATAAATGAGCAGTTCTTC. This translates into CSGEWINEQFF. The gene calls are TRBV29-1 and TRBJ2-1; maybe TRBD2 (5 bases). The CDR3 loop spans 11 amino acids. V was trimmed by 7 bases and J by 7 bases, leaving 11 bases between them. From germline, CDR1 is SQVTM and CDR2 ANQGSEA.

The rearrangement links TRBV7-9 to TRBJ1-1; D is perhaps TRBD1 (5 bases). CDR3 length: 14 amino acids. The V and J ends lost 1 base and 1 base respectively, with 7 bases between them. Germline V gene sequence: CDR1 SEHNR, CDR2 FQNEAQ (reference sequence). This CDR3 reads CASSLDQGNTEAFF. Here the CDR3 DNA reads TGTGCCAGCAGCTTAGATCAGGGGAACACTGAAGCTTTCTTT.